The 22 T cell receptor beta chains below all came from one sample that was sequenced in a study of radiation and T cells in renal cell carcinoma. The time point here: baseline pretreatment blood. The sample's treatment: 15 Gy SBRT to primary tumor, nephrectomy 4 weeks later. Repertoires were generated with immunoSEQ multiplex PCR, while TCRdb's copy carries only in-frame clones and drops some. The table includes over 120,000 clones, about 88% detected once. The sample here was blood, taken from a patient whose treatment included radiotherapy and nephrectomy. Receptors originate from a woman in her forties or fifties with renal cell carcinoma.

This clone was counted once. The J gene is TRBJ2-7, the V gene TRBV7-8, with no clear D. Germline values: CDR1 SGHVS, CDR2 FQNEAQ. V lost 2 bases and J 3 bases, leaving 11 bases between the germline ends. CDR3 size: 14 residues. The CDR3 reads CASSLKVPHYEQYF. CDR3 bases: TGTGCCAGCAGCTTAAAGGTACCACACTACGAGCAGTACTTC. The full variable domain, in which reference TRBV7-8 and TRBJ2-7 provide the parts outside the CDR3, is GAGVSQSPRYKVAKRGQDVALRCDPISGHVSLFWYQQALGQGPEFLTYFQNEAQLDKSGLPSDRFFAERPEGSVSTLKIQRTQQEDSAVYLCASSLKVPHYEQYFGPGTRLTVT.

The V call is TRBV6-1, the J call TRBJ1-4; no reliable D call. This CDR3 comprises 14 residues. V lost 5 bases and J 7 bases, leaving 14 bases between the germline ends. Germline V lookup: CDR1 MNHNS, CDR2 SASEGT. CDR3 loop: CASSSQVQFEKLFF. CDR3 nucleotides: TGTGCCAGCAGTTCTCAGGTGCAATTTGAAAAACTGTTTTTT.

This clone was detected only once. The V gene is TRBV7-8, the J gene TRBJ2-4; 8 bases are shared with TRBD2. Germline CDR1 SGHVS, CDR2 FQNEAQ. The V and J ends lost 5 bases and 6 bases, in that order; junction bases with no gene match: 15. This CDR3 is 17 amino acids long. In nucleotides, the CDR3 is TGTGCCAGCAGCCTTTCCTCGCGCGGGGGGTTTGGAAACATTCAGTACTTC. It is translated as CASSLSSRGGFGNIQYF.

DNA of the CDR3: TGTGCCAGCAGCCAAGCAGGGGATCTAGCCTACAATGAGCAGTTCTTC. It codes for CASSQAGDLAYNEQFF. The chain has TRBV14 and TRBJ2-1; weak D call: TRBD1 (6 bases). The CDR3 runs to 16 residues. Trimming removed 1 base from V and 2 bases from J, with 12 bases in between. CDR1 and CDR2 (germline): SGHDN, FVKESK. The entire variable domain, with the rest obtained from reference TRBV14 and TRBJ2-1, is as follows: EAGVTQFPSHSVIEKGQTVTLRCDPISGHDNLYWYRRVMGKEIKFLLHFVKESKQDESGMPNNRFLAERTGGTYSTLKVQPAELEDSGVYFCASSQAGDLAYNEQFFGPGTRLTVL.

This clone was observed once. CDR3: CATSRRRDRGIDEQFF. CDR3 bases: TGTGCCACCAGCAGAAGGAGGGACAGGGGGATAGATGAGCAGTTCTTC. The chain recombines TRBV15 with TRBJ2-1, with TRBD1 identical over 11 bases. The junction had 8 bases not matched to a gene; V was cut back by 2 bases and J by 8 bases. The CDR3 length is 16 residues. The germline V gene has CDR1 LNHNV and CDR2 YYDKDF (reference sequence).

The chain carries TRBV11-2 and TRBJ2-3; weak D call: TRBD2 (6 bases). Looked up from germline, CDR1 is SGHAT and CDR2 is FQNNGV. The ends were cut back, 1 base at V and 2 bases at J, with 10 bases in the middle. CDR3 length: 15 residues. CDR3 DNA sequence: TGTGCCAGCAGCTTAGTAGGGGACTCCACAGATACGCAGTATTTT. Its protein product is CASSLVGDSTDTQYF.

The J gene is TRBJ2-7, the V gene TRBV7-6; 7 nucleotides agree with TRBD1. Looked up from germline, CDR1 is SGHVS and CDR2 is FNYEAQ. The length of the CDR3 is 15 residues. Trimming at V came to 0 bases and at J to 2 bases, leaving 4 bases not matched to a gene. The CDR3 region is CASSLATGQTYEQYF. The DNA for the CDR3 is TGTGCCAGCAGCTTAGCTACGGGACAGACCTACGAGCAGTACTTC. The complete variable domain, with remaining parts taken from reference TRBV7-6 and TRBJ2-7, reads GAGVSQSPRYKVTKRGQDVALRCDPISGHVSLYWYRQALGQGPEFLTYFNYEAQQDKSGLPNDRFSAERPEGSISTLTIQRTEQRDSAMYRCASSLATGQTYEQYFGPGTRLTVT.

A few counts support this clone. The rearrangement links TRBV19 to TRBJ2-3, with 8 positions matching TRBD2. The length of the CDR3 is 15 residues. Trimming cost V 5 bases and J 2 bases; bases outside gene matches: 6. Germline V gives CDR1 LNHDA, CDR2 SQIVND (reference sequence). The CDR3 loop is CASSSLSGATDTQYF. CDR3 coding DNA: TGTGCCAGTAGTTCCCTTAGCGGGGCCACAGATACGCAGTATTTT.

The chain combines TRBV6-4 with TRBJ1-6; a possible D gene is TRBD1 (6 bases). Germline assignment: CDR1 MRHNA and CDR2 SNTAGT. CDR3 length: 15 amino acids. Trimming took 6 bases from V and 5 from J, leaving 14 bases between them. The CDR3 DNA reads as TGTGCCAGCAGGGACAAGGGGGGAAATAATTCACCCCTCCACTTT. This codes for CASRDKGGNNSPLHF.

The chain recombines TRBV11-3 with TRBJ2-1; D uncertain. The V gene's germline CDR1 is SGHNT and CDR2 YENEEA. This CDR3 contains 13 residues. Trimming left V 5 bases short and J 4 bases short, with 9 bases between. The CDR3 sequence is CASSQNNYNEQFF. CDR3 coding DNA: TGTGCCAGCAGCCAAAACAATTACAATGAGCAGTTCTTC.

CDR3 nucleotides: TGTGCCAGCTCTTACAATGCGGGGGCCCAAGAGACCCAGTACTTC. It is translated as CASSYNAGAQETQYF. The chain recombines TRBV18 with TRBJ2-5, with TRBD2 as a possible D gene (7 bases). In germline, CDR1 is KGHSH, CDR2 LQKENI. This CDR3 spans 15 amino acids. The ends were cut back, 6 bases at V and 1 base at J, with 15 bases in the middle. The full variable domain, its missing parts supplied by reference TRBV18 and TRBJ2-5, is NAGVMQNPRHLVRRRGQEARLRCSPMKGHSHVYWYRQLPEEGLKFMVYLQKENIIDESGMPKERFSAEFPKEGPSILRIQQVVRGDSAAYFCASSYNAGAQETQYFGPGTRLLVL.

This clone turned up a few times. The rearrangement joins TRBV6-5 to TRBJ1-1; 7 bases agree with TRBD1. The CDR3 runs 13 residues. Unmatched junction bases numbered 9, after V lost 5 bases and J lost 9 bases. Germline loops: CDR1 MNHEY, CDR2 SVGAGI. The CDR3 protein is CASSQGGAFKAFF. The CDR3 bases are TGTGCCAGCAGTCAAGGGGGCGCATTCAAAGCTTTCTTT.

The chain combines TRBV29-1 with TRBJ1-2, with 7 bases matching TRBD1. This CDR3 is built from 12 residues. V lost 6 bases and J lost 3; bases outside the gene matches: 4. Germline V lookup: CDR1 SQVTM, CDR2 ANQGSEA. The CDR3 DNA follows: TGCAGCGTAAGACAGGGTGACTATGGCTACACCTTC. Translation: CSVRQGDYGYTF.

About this clone itself: Other nucleotide sequences in the sample specify the same CDR3. The V gene is TRBV6-6, the J gene TRBJ2-2, with D unresolved. The germline CDR1 and CDR2 sequences are MNHNY and SVGAGI (reference sequence). V was clipped by 2 bases and J by 8 bases, with 6 bases between them. This CDR3 is 12 amino acids long. In DNA form, the CDR3 reads TGTGCCAGCAGTTACCCGACAGGGGAGCTGTTTTTT. Amino acid sequence: CASSYPTGELFF.

The genes are TRBV6-6 and TRBJ2-2; D ambiguous. Germline assignment: CDR1 MNHNY and CDR2 SVGAGI (reference sequence). The CDR3 covers 15 residues. Trimming removed 8 bases at V and 8 bases at J, with 21 bases between. The CDR3 bases are TGTGCCAGCGGATCAGGAGCAGGCACACTTGGGGAGCTGTTTTTT. This sequence encodes CASGSGAGTLGELFF.

The gene calls are TRBV18 and TRBJ1-4, with D possibly matching TRBD1 (5 bases). Looked up from germline, CDR1 is KGHSH and CDR2 is LQKENI. CDR3 length: 15 residues. Trimming pared 3 bases from V and 4 bases from J, leaving 12 bases between. The chain's CDR3 is CASSPRFRDNEKLFF. The CDR3 DNA follows: TGTGCCAGCTCACCCCGGTTCAGGGATAATGAAAAACTGTTTTTT.

This chain links TRBV5-1 with TRBJ2-5; tentative D call: TRBD1 (6 bases). CDR3 length equals 14 residues. Germline-derived CDR1 and CDR2 are SGHRS and YFSETQ. The V and J ends lost 4 bases and 3 bases respectively, with 13 bases between them. The CDR3 nucleotides read TGCGCCAGCAGCCCCGAAGGGGGTAAAGAGACCCAGTACTTC. Residues: CASSPEGGKETQYF.

This chain links TRBV19 with TRBJ1-2; D is unclear. The V gene's germline CDR1 is LNHDA and CDR2 SQIVND (reference sequence). The CDR3 extends over 14 amino acids. V was cut by 3 bases and J by 3 bases, with 11 bases left in between. CDR3 sequence (DNA): TGTGCCAGTAGTATCAACGTGGGTGACTATGGCTACACCTTC. Encoded protein: CASSINVGDYGYTF. The whole variable domain, filled in from reference TRBV19 and TRBJ1-2, reads DGGITQSPKYLFRKEGQNVTLSCEQNLNHDAMYWYRQDPGQGLRLIYYSQIVNDFQKGDIAEGYSVSREKKESFPLTVTSAQKNPTAFYLCASSINVGDYGYTFGSGTRLTVV.

The chain employs TRBV11-1 and TRBJ2-7, with 9 bases matching TRBD1. Germline trimming cut 3 bases from V and 3 bases from J; bases unmatched to any gene: 3. Germline lookup yields CDR1 SGHAT and CDR2 FQDESV (reference sequence). This CDR3 contains 14 residues. Here the CDR3 reads CASSLDRGRYEQYF. In DNA, the CDR3 is TGTGCCAGCAGCTTGGACAGGGGACGCTACGAGCAGTACTTC.

The chain links TRBV6-1 to TRBJ1-2; no definite D call. Germline V gene lookup returns CDR1 MNHNS and CDR2 SASEGT. The CDR3 contains 14 residues. V was pared by 2 bases and J by 4 bases, with 11 bases between. The CDR3 sequence: CASSERQSRYGYTF. For the CDR3, the DNA is TGTGCCAGCAGTGAAAGGCAGAGCCGCTATGGCTACACCTTC.

The chain combines TRBV2 with TRBJ2-5; D is possibly TRBD1 (6 bases). The CDR3 totals 15 residues. Germline CDR1 is SNHLY and CDR2 is FYNNEI. V was trimmed by 5 bases and J by 7 bases, leaving 20 bases between them. In DNA form, the CDR3 reads TGTGCCAGCAGTAGGCGGATGGGGGCCGAACGGACCCAGTACTTC. Protein sequence: CASSRRMGAERTQYF.

The J gene is TRBJ1-3, the V gene TRBV7-2, with no clear D. In germline, CDR1 is SGHTA, CDR2 FQGNSA. The CDR3 extends over 15 amino acids. Trimming removed 4 bases at V and 0 bases at J, with 10 bases between. CDR3 loop: CASSWSPSSGNTIYF. In nucleotides, the CDR3 is TGTGCCAGCAGCTGGTCGCCCAGCTCTGGAAACACCATATATTTT.